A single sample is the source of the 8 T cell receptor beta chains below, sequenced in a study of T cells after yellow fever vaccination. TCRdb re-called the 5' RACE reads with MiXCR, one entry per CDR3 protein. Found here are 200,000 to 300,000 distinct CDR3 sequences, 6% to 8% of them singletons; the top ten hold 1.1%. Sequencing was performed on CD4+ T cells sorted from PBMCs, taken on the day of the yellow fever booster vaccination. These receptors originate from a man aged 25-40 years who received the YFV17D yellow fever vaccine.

DNA for the CDR3: TGCGCCAGCTTCCCGTTGGGTAGCGGGATAGAGGGAGATACGCAGTATTTT. This codes for CASFPLGSGIEGDTQYF. The rearrangement uses TRBV5-1 and TRBJ2-3, with TRBD2 matching 8 bases. The CDR3 spans 17 residues. V lost 7 bases to trimming and J lost 5 bases; unmatched junction nucleotides: 18. Germline-derived CDR1 and CDR2 are SGHRS and YFSETQ.

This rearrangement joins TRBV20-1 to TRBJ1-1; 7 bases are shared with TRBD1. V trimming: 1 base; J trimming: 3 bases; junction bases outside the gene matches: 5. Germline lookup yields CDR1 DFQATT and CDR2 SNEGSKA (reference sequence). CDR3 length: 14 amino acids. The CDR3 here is CSARVATGDTEAFF. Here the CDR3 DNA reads TGCAGTGCTAGAGTCGCTACAGGGGACACTGAAGCTTTCTTT.

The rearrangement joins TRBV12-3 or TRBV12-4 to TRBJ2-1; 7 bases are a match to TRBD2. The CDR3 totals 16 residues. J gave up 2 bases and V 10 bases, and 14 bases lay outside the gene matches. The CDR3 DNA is TGTGCCACAACCACGAGCCCCGGGACTACCTACAATGAGCAGTTCTTC. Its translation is CATTTSPGTTYNEQFF.

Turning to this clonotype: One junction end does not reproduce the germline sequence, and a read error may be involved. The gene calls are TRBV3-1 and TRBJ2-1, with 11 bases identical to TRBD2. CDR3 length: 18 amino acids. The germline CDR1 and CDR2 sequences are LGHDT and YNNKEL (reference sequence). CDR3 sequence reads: CACSEPGLAGLPYNEQFF. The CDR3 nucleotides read TGTGCCTGCAGCGAACCCGGACTAGCGGGCCTTCCCTACAATGAGCAGTTCTTC.

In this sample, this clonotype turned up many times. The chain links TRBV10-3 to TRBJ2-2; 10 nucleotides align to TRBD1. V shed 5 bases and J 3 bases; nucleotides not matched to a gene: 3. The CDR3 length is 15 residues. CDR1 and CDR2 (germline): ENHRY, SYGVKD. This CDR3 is CAISQTGGDTGELFF. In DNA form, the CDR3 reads TGTGCCATCAGTCAGACAGGGGGCGACACCGGGGAGCTGTTTTTT.

As DNA, the CDR3 is TGTGCCTGGAGTGATACAGGAATCGAGCAGTACTTC. This sequence encodes CAWSDTGIEQYF. The chain recombines TRBV30 with TRBJ2-7; D may be TRBD1 (5 bases). CDR1 is GTSNPN, CDR2 SVGIG, per germline (reference sequence). V was pared by 1 base and J by 6 bases, with 10 bases between. The CDR3 contains 12 residues.

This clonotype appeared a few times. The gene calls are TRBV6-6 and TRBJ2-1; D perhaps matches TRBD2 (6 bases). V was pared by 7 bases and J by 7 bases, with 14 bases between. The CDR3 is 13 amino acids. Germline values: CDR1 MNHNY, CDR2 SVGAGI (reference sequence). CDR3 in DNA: TGTGCCAGCAAGTTGGCGGGATATAATGAGCAGTTCTTC. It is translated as CASKLAGYNEQFF.

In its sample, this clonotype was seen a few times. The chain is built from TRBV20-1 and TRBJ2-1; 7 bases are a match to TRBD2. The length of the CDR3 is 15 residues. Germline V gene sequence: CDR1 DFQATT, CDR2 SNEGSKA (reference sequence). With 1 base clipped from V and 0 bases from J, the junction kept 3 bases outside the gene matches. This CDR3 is CSARGTSASYNEQFF. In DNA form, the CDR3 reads TGCAGTGCTAGAGGCACTAGCGCCTCCTACAATGAGCAGTTCTTC.